This record covers a single T cell receptor (beta chain). Its target is unknown. Time point denoted: week 47, end of study. The study gave 300 ug of mutant IDH1 20-mer peptide per vaccine dose, with topical imiquimod. The entry originates in a study of a mutant IDH1 vaccine in newly diagnosed glioma. Study as a whole: Most patients had radiochemotherapy with temozolomide before enrollment; others had one alone. Study findings and constraints: Pseudoprogression seemed unrelated to changes in top peripheral T cell clonotypes.

Data came from immunoSEQ multiplex PCR; TCRdb stores just in-frame clones and leaves some out. Among 45,000 to 65,000 clones, 65% were seen once, and the ten largest hold around 4.8%. V shed 7 bases, J shed 0 bases, and the junction held 7 bases outside the gene matches. From germline, CDR1 is SEHNR and CDR2 FQNEAQ (reference sequence). The CDR3 loop spans 15 amino acids. The V gene is TRBV7-9, the J gene TRBJ2-5, with 8 positions matching TRBD2. The TCR originated in a man aged 40-55 years with glioma. Some clones in this sample may be carry-over from other donors' samples. Sample: peripheral blood mononuclear cells (PBMCs), taken from a glioma patient whose treatment included an IDH1 peptide vaccine. CDR3 residues: CASNRGGLYQETQYF. CDR3 in DNA: TGTGCCAGCAACCGGGGGGGCCTGTACCAAGAGACCCAGTACTTC.